This TCR beta chain comes out of a study of blood T cell repertoires in COVID-19. On the study more broadly: Donors in the United States, Italy and Spain gave samples during acute or convalescent COVID-19. The analysed material was cDNA or gDNA that came from T cells, B-cell-depleted T cells, or PBMCs.

Per the study methods: Quantification of nucleated cells was approximated via reference gene primer amplification. Clones were read by immunoSEQ multiplex PCR, and TCRdb kept only the in-frame ones, dropping some. V, J and clone size reflect that table, while D and trimming were determined from the DNA. The repertoire has approximately 75,000 clones, around 85% of them found once; the top ten carry over 4.5%. The CDR3 is made up of 16 amino acids. V shed 4 bases and J shed 2 bases, with 17 bases lying between them. CDR1 and CDR2 (germline): SGHAT, FQNNGV. The sequenced material came from peripheral blood. The origin of this receptor is a man of 80 years or more with acute or convalescent COVID-19. The rearrangement joins TRBV11-2 to TRBJ1-2; the D gene is possibly TRBD1 (5 bases). The CDR3 DNA reads as TGTGCCAGCAGCTCCCCGCGGGGGGGAGGAAACTATGGCTACACCTTC. Encoded protein: CASSSPRGGGNYGYTF.